Below, 24 T cell receptor beta chains from the same sample are listed, as sequenced in a study of beta chain features in type 1 diabetes. Since all of the isolated RNA was reverse transcribed, expressed TCRB transcripts were what got sequenced. Data came from immunoSEQ multiplex PCR; TCRdb stores just in-frame clones and leaves some out. The repertoire includes a few hundred thousand clones, roughly 12% of them detected once, and 0.017% sits in the top ten. Specimen: naive CD4+ T cells from blood. The receptor set was obtained from a man between 18 and 29 years old in good health.

The chain carries TRBV5-6 and TRBJ1-1, with TRBD1 matching over 9 bases. This CDR3 region has 15 residues. J lost 6 bases, V lost 4 bases, and 10 bases had no gene match. The germline V gene has CDR1 SGHDT and CDR2 YYEEEE. DNA for the CDR3: TGTGCCAGCAGCCTAAAGACAGGGGGAACGGCTGAAGCTTTCTTT. Translating gives CASSLKTGGTAEAFF.

This clone was picked up a small number of times. The chain is built from TRBV28 and TRBJ2-3; 7 bases are a match to TRBD2. The V gene's germline CDR1 is MDHEN and CDR2 SYDVKM. CDR3 size: 13 residues. V gave up 10 bases and J gave up 5 bases; unmatched junction bases: 9. The CDR3, as DNA: TGTGCCACCTTTTGGGAGGGACGAGATACGCAGTATTTT. It codes for CATFWEGRDTQYF.

This clone was detected only a few times. The chain is built from TRBV30 and TRBJ1-1, with 9 bases matching TRBD1. Germline trimming cut 1 base from V and 0 bases from J; bases unmatched to any gene: 0. This CDR3 contains 14 residues. Per germline, CDR1 GTSNPN and CDR2 SVGIG (reference sequence). This chain's CDR3 is CAWSGDRVNTEAFF. CDR3 coding DNA: TGTGCCTGGAGTGGGGACAGGGTGAACACTGAAGCTTTCTTT.

This chain uses TRBV7-2 with TRBJ2-4, with 15 bases identical to TRBD2. The germline gives CDR1 SGHTA, CDR2 FQGNSA. V was pared by 5 bases and J by 9 bases, with 8 bases of the junction left unmatched. The CDR3 spans 16 residues. CDR3 DNA sequence: TGTGCCAGCAGCACGGGACTAGCGGGAGGCAGCGGCATTCAGTACTTC. This gives the protein CASSTGLAGGSGIQYF.

There are a few counts of this clone. Other DNA sequences within the sample encode an identical CDR3. The genes are TRBV30 and TRBJ2-5; no clear D. Germline assignment: CDR1 GTSNPN and CDR2 SVGIG (reference sequence). Trimming took 0 bases from V and 5 from J, leaving 4 bases between them. There are 11 residues in the CDR3. CDR3 amino acids: CAWSVGETQYF. The CDR3 DNA is TGTGCCTGGAGTGTCGGGGAGACCCAGTACTTC.

This clone was seen only a few times. The gene calls are TRBV5-1 and TRBJ2-1, with D perhaps matching TRBD1 (6 bases). The CDR3 loop spans 15 amino acids. Germline V gene sequence: CDR1 SGHRS, CDR2 YFSETQ. V was shortened by 4 bases and J by 0 bases, with 11 bases between the two germline ends. The CDR3 is CASSEGDSSYNEQFF. CDR3 coding DNA: TGCGCCAGCAGCGAGGGGGATTCCTCCTACAATGAGCAGTTCTTC.

The sample holds a few counts of this clone. This sequence joins TRBV30 and TRBJ2-1; D perhaps matches TRBD1 (5 bases). V was shortened by 2 bases and J by 2 bases, with 16 bases between the two germline ends. The CDR3 totals 16 residues. Germline V gene lookup returns CDR1 GTSNPN and CDR2 SVGIG (reference sequence). The CDR3 loop reads CAWSHMVGAPYNEQFF. In DNA, the CDR3 is TGTGCCTGGAGTCATATGGTTGGGGCCCCCTACAATGAGCAGTTCTTC.

V usage is TRBV29-1 and J usage is TRBJ1-4; no clear D gene. Germline V CDR1 and CDR2: SQVTM, ANQGSEA. Deletions cut 6 bases from V and 5 bases from J, with 13 bases between. The CDR3 consists of 13 residues. The CDR3 is CSVPEEPNEKLFF. The CDR3 DNA sequence: TGCAGCGTACCAGAGGAACCGAATGAAAAACTGTTTTTT.

The chain uses TRBV9 and TRBJ2-3; D not certain. Germline CDR1 reads SGDLS; CDR2 reads YYNGEE. The CDR3 totals 15 residues. With 5 bases removed from V and 4 bases from J, the gap between germline ends came to 17 bases. In DNA form, the CDR3 reads TGTGCCAGCAGTGAAACTCCCTTGTCCGCAGATACGCAGTATTTT. It translates to CASSETPLSADTQYF.

The rearrangement uses TRBV14 and TRBJ1-4; a weak D match, TRBD1 (6 bases). V shed 5 bases and J shed 8 bases, with 15 bases lying between them. In germline, CDR1 is SGHDN, CDR2 FVKESK. This CDR3 has 14 residues. Here the CDR3 reads CASSSLGAREKLFF. Written as DNA, the CDR3 is TGTGCCAGCAGCTCCCTGGGGGCTCGGGAAAAACTGTTTTTT.

The V and J genes are TRBV11-2 and TRBJ2-3; 16 bases are shared with TRBD2. The length of the CDR3 is 17 residues. Looked up from germline, CDR1 is SGHAT and CDR2 is FQNNGV. The trim removed 1 base at V and 9 bases at J, leaving 7 bases unmatched. CDR3 coding DNA: TGTGCCAGCAGCTTAGCTGGGACTAGCGGGAGGGCCGGAACGCAGTATTTT. Amino acid sequence: CASSLAGTSGRAGTQYF.

The table lists this clone with a few counts. The V gene is TRBV28, the J gene TRBJ2-1; 10 bases are a match to TRBD2. CDR3 length: 16 residues. CDR1 and CDR2 from the germline V gene are MDHEN and SYDVKM. Trimming cost V 5 bases and J 0 bases; bases outside gene matches: 4. CDR3 residues: CASSLAGASSYNEQFF. As DNA, the CDR3 is TGTGCCAGCAGTCTAGCGGGGGCCTCCTCCTACAATGAGCAGTTCTTC.

In this sample, this clone turned up many times. The junction does not match germline at one end; this may be a read error. The chain is built from TRBV30 and TRBJ2-7; 14 nucleotides line up with TRBD2. The CDR3 is made up of 12 amino acids. Germline assignment: CDR1 GTSNPN and CDR2 SVGIG (reference sequence). The CDR3 reads CAWLRTSGRICF. CDR3 nucleotides: TGTGCCTGGCTTCGGACTAGCGGGAGGATTTGCTTC.

The V gene is TRBV15, the J gene TRBJ1-5, with no clear D. The CDR3 sequence is 18 residues long. Per germline, CDR1 LNHNV and CDR2 YYDKDF (reference sequence). V gave up 0 bases and J gave up 4 bases, with 19 bases separating them. CDR3 loop: CATSRDRFRSGPNQPQHF. DNA of the CDR3: TGTGCCACCAGCAGAGATAGATTCAGGAGCGGACCGAATCAGCCCCAGCATTTT.

This clone has only a few counts. Other DNA sequences in the same sample also yield this CDR3. The chain carries TRBV6-5 and TRBJ1-1, with 8 bases aligning to TRBD1. After removal of 4 bases from V and 2 bases from J, the junction contained 3 bases not matched to a gene. The CDR3 covers 14 residues. Germline assignment: CDR1 MNHEY and CDR2 SVGAGI. The CDR3 is CASSSGTGNTEAFF. Written as DNA, the CDR3 is TGTGCCAGCAGTTCTGGGACAGGTAACACTGAAGCTTTCTTT.

This chain joins TRBV9 and TRBJ2-3; TRBD2 matches 7 bases. CDR1 is SGDLS, CDR2 YYNGEE, per germline. V shed 6 bases and J 4 bases; nucleotides not matched to a gene: 8. The CDR3 sequence is 14 residues long. CDR3 DNA: TGTGCCAGCACCCAGGGAGGGTGGGCAGATACGCAGTATTTT. Protein: CASTQGGWADTQYF.

The chain combines TRBV28 with TRBJ2-5, with 10 bases that match TRBD2. Germline CDR1 reads MDHEN; CDR2 reads SYDVKM. V dropped 9 bases and J dropped 2; count of bases not matched to a gene: 3. The CDR3 contains 13 residues. The CDR3 reads CASRTSGQETQYF. The CDR3 DNA reads as TGTGCCAGTCGGACTAGCGGACAAGAGACCCAGTACTTC.

This clone has a handful of counts. The V call is TRBV28, the J call TRBJ2-3, with D perhaps TRBD1 (6 bases). Per the germline V gene, CDR1 is MDHEN and CDR2 is SYDVKM. The V gene lost 5 bases and the J gene lost 5 bases, with 14 bases spanning the gap. CDR3 size: 14 residues. The CDR3 protein is CASSLSQGGDTQYF. The CDR3 DNA is TGTGCCAGCAGTCTATCACAGGGTGGAGATACGCAGTATTTT.

The V and J genes are TRBV11-3 and TRBJ2-2, with a possible D match to TRBD1 (5 bases). This CDR3 is built from 16 residues. From germline, CDR1 is SGHNT and CDR2 YENEEA. Trimming left V 1 base short and J 1 base short, with 10 bases between. The CDR3, as DNA: TGTGCCAGCAGCTTAGGGGTACAGGTGAACACCGGGGAGCTGTTTTTT. Its translation is CASSLGVQVNTGELFF.

The CDR3 sequence: CSVVGQGIDEQFF. CDR3 DNA sequence: TGCAGCGTCGTGGGACAGGGCATCGATGAGCAGTTCTTC. The rearrangement joins TRBV29-1 to TRBJ2-1; 9 bases map to TRBD1. This CDR3 comprises 13 residues. The V and J ends lost 6 bases and 8 bases, in that order; junction bases with no gene match: 8. CDR1 is SQVTM and CDR2 is ANQGSEA in the germline V gene.

This clone was counted only a few times. V and J are TRBV11-1 and TRBJ2-7; TRBD2 matches at 7 bases. CDR1 is SGHAT and CDR2 is FQDESV in the germline V gene (reference sequence). This CDR3 comprises 14 residues. J gave up 0 bases and V 3 bases, and 2 bases lay outside the gene matches. CDR3 DNA sequence: TGTGCCAGCAGCTTGGGGGGGAGCTCCTACGAGCAGTACTTC. Encoded protein: CASSLGGSSYEQYF.

This clone was detected a few times. The chain couples TRBV4-3 to TRBJ2-1, with TRBD1 identical over 10 bases. The CDR3 contains 16 residues. Trimming removed 2 bases from V and 7 bases from J; junction bases left unmatched: 8. Germline V gene data show CDR1 as LGHNA and CDR2 as YSLEER. CDR3 in DNA: TGCGCCAGCAGCCAACACTCCCGGGACAGGGGTAATGAGCAGTTCTTC. Its translation: CASSQHSRDRGNEQFF.

This CDR3 reads CASSPTLAVNTGELFF. The CDR3 DNA reads TGTGCCAGCAGCCCGACTCTAGCGGTAAACACCGGGGAGCTGTTTTTT. The gene calls are TRBV14 and TRBJ2-2, with TRBD2 matching 7 bases. The trim removed 4 bases at V and 2 bases at J, leaving 7 bases unmatched. Germline loops: CDR1 SGHDN, CDR2 FVKESK. CDR3 length equals 16 residues.

This clone occurred a few times. The chain joins TRBV25-1 to TRBJ2-2; 7 nucleotides match TRBD1. The CDR3 loop spans 18 amino acids. Trimming cost V 2 bases and J 2 bases; bases outside gene matches: 11. Germline V CDR1 and CDR2: MGHDK, SYGVNS. Written as DNA, the CDR3 is TGTGCCAGCAGTGAAACGAGGTGGGGACAGAAAAACACCGGGGAGCTGTTTTTT. It encodes CASSETRWGQKNTGELFF.